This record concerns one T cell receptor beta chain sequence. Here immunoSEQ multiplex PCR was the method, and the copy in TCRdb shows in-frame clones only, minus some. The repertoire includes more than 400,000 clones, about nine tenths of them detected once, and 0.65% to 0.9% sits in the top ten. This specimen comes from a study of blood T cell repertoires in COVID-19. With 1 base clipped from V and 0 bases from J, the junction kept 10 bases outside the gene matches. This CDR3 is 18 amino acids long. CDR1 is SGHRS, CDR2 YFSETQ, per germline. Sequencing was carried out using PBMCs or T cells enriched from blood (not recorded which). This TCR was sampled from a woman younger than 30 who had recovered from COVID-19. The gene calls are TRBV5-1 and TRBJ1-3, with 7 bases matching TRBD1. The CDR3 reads CASSLFTAGGSSGNTIYF. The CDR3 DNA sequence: TGCGCCAGCAGCTTGTTCACGGCAGGGGGAAGCTCTGGAAACACCATATATTTT.